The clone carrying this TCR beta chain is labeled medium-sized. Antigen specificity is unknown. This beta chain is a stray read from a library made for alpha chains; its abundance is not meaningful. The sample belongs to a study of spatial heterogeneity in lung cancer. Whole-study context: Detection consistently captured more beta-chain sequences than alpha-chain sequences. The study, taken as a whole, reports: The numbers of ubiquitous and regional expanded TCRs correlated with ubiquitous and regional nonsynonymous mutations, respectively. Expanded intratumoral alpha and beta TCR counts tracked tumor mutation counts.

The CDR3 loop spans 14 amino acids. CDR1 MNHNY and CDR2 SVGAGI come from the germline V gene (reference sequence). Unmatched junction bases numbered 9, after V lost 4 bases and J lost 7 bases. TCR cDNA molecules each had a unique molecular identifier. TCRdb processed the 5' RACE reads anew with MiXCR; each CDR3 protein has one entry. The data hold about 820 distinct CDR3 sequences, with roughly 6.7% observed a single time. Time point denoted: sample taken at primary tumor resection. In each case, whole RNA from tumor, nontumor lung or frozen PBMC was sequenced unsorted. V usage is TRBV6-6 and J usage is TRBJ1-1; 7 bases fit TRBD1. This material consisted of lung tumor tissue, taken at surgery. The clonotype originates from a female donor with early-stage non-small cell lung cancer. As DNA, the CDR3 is TGTGCCAGCAGTTGGGCAGACAGGGTGGATGAAGCTTTCTTT. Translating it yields CASSWADRVDEAFF.